This T cell receptor (beta chain) was observed in a study of T-cell reconstitution after alpha-beta-depleted transplantation in children. This clonotype was observed at least ten times. Unique molecular identifiers were incorporated during preparation of the TCRbeta library. TCRdb reprocessed the PCR reads with MiXCR, giving one entry per CDR3 protein. The data hold 200,000 to 250,000 distinct CDR3 sequences, with approximately 9.5% observed a single time. Sequenced here: PBMCs from the stem cell graft donor, sampled from the stem cell graft. The clonotype originates from a human donor who donated a stem cell graft to a child with acute lymphoblastic leukemia.

The CDR3 DNA sequence: TGCGCCACCCGGACGGGAAAGAACACTGAAGCTTTCTTT. Residues: CATRTGKNTEAFF. The J gene is TRBJ1-1, the V gene TRBV5-1; D ambiguous. The CDR3 sequence is 13 residues long. V lost 9 bases and J 1 base, leaving 13 bases between the germline ends. The germline CDR1 and CDR2 sequences are SGHRS and YFSETQ.